A single sample gave rise to the 12 T cell receptor beta chains below, sequenced in a study of identical twins. Each CDR3 protein gets one entry after TCRdb re-called the 5' RACE reads with MiXCR. The sample includes 250,000 or so distinct CDR3 sequences, approximately 12% of them seen just once. The same data also went into a second study, on yellow fever vaccine responses in identical twins.

Sequencing was done on a sample of memory (CD45RO+) T cells sorted from blood. These receptor sequences come from a woman aged 18-29 years in good health.

The V call is TRBV6-1, the J call TRBJ1-2; 11 positions agree with TRBD1. V dropped 11 bases and J dropped 8; count of bases not matched to a gene: 13. This CDR3 comprises 14 residues. The V gene's germline CDR1 is MNHNS and CDR2 SASEGT. The CDR3 DNA follows: TGTGCCGTCGGACAGGGGGCAATTGGGGACGGCTACACCTTC. Translation gives CAVGQGAIGDGYTF.

DNA of the CDR3: TGCGCCAGCAGCCCAACTAGCGGGCGTCAGAGTGAGCAGTTCTTC. It translates to CASSPTSGRQSEQFF. V is TRBV5-1 and J is TRBJ2-1; 9 bases are shared with TRBD2. J was trimmed by 9 bases and V by 4 bases; bases with no gene match: 11. This CDR3 has 15 amino acids. From germline, CDR1 is SGHRS and CDR2 YFSETQ.

This clonotype was seen at least ten times. The chain combines TRBV29-1 with TRBJ1-1; 8 positions match TRBD1. Trimming took 4 bases from V and 0 from J; bases not matched to a gene: 4. Per the germline V gene, CDR1 is SQVTM and CDR2 is ANQGSEA. The CDR3 extends over 14 amino acids. CDR3: CSVAPGGVNTEAFF. CDR3 in DNA: TGCAGCGTTGCACCAGGGGGCGTGAACACTGAAGCTTTCTTT.

A few counts support this clonotype. The genes are TRBV29-1 and TRBJ2-1; D possibly uses TRBD1 or TRBD2 (5 bases each). The CDR3 covers 15 residues. Germline loops: CDR1 SQVTM, CDR2 ANQGSEA. The V gene lost 4 bases and the J gene lost 6 bases, with 19 bases spanning the gap. This chain's CDR3 is CSVGRGIDGGNEQFF. In nucleotides, the CDR3 is TGCAGCGTTGGACGAGGGATTGATGGGGGCAATGAGCAGTTCTTC.

This chain connects TRBV6-5 to TRBJ1-3; D is unresolved. CDR1 is MNHEY and CDR2 is SVGAGI in the germline V gene. This CDR3 is built from 16 residues. V lost 2 bases and J lost 3, with 14 bases in between. The CDR3 sequence: CASSYGLPWNGNTIYF. The CDR3, as DNA: TGTGCCAGCAGTTACGGACTCCCCTGGAATGGAAACACCATATATTTT.

This clonotype was seen repeatedly, ten times or more. This sequence joins TRBV7-9 and TRBJ2-7; D is undetermined. Germline CDR1 and CDR2: SEHNR and FQNEAQ (reference sequence). Trimming took off 0 bases at V and 7 bases at J, with 4 bases between the two ends. This CDR3 contains 11 residues. The CDR3 reads CASSLADEQYF. DNA of the CDR3: TGTGCCAGCAGCTTAGCAGATGAGCAGTACTTC.

The CDR3 loop is CASSSTGIGEKLFF. The CDR3 DNA sequence: TGTGCCAGCAGCTCGACAGGGATAGGTGAAAAACTGTTTTTT. The V and J genes are TRBV7-9 and TRBJ1-4, with 7 bases matching TRBD1. This CDR3 contains 14 residues. J gave up 7 bases and V 4 bases, and 6 bases lay outside the gene matches. In germline, CDR1 is SEHNR, CDR2 FQNEAQ (reference sequence).

This clonotype was counted only a few times. The chain carries TRBV7-9 and TRBJ2-1; either TRBD1 or TRBD2 may supply D (5 bases each). The CDR3 length is 16 residues. Germline CDR1 reads SEHNR; CDR2 reads FQNEAQ (reference sequence). The CDR3 DNA reads TGTGCACTGGGCCTGGGGACCGCTCCATCCTACAATGAGCAGTTCTTC. Amino acids: CALGLGTAPSYNEQFF.

The chain joins TRBV10-3 to TRBJ2-3, with 14 bases identical to TRBD2. Germline CDR1 and CDR2: ENHRY and SYGVKD. J was trimmed by 3 bases and V by 6 bases; bases with no gene match: 5. This CDR3 region has 16 residues. CDR3 sequence (DNA): TGTGCCATCAGGGGACTAGCGGGAGTTGAGACAGATACGCAGTATTTT. It codes for CAIRGLAGVETDTQYF.

This sequence joins TRBV3-1 and TRBJ2-3, with D unresolved. V dropped 0 bases and J dropped 6 bases, with 7 bases sitting between them. CDR1 and CDR2 from the germline V gene are LGHDT and YNNKEL (reference sequence). CDR3 length: 13 amino acids. The CDR3 DNA is TGTGCCAGCAGCCAAGATAGTGGGGATACGCAGTATTTT. Its protein is CASSQDSGDTQYF.

The table lists this clonotype with a few counts. The genes are TRBV29-1 and TRBJ2-5; TRBD2 might be the D (7 bases). There are 14 residues in the CDR3. V lost 7 bases to trimming and J lost 5 bases, with 20 bases between them. Germline loops: CDR1 SQVTM, CDR2 ANQGSEA. CDR3 protein: CSGQAGGGRETQYF. The CDR3 bases are TGCAGCGGCCAAGCGGGCGGGGGCCGGGAGACCCAGTACTTC.

The CDR3 region is CASSPYVSYEQYF. The CDR3 coding sequence is TGTGCCAGCAGCCCTTACGTCTCCTACGAGCAGTACTTC. The V and J genes are TRBV7-2 and TRBJ2-7, with D unclear. Deletions cut 5 bases from V and 0 bases from J, with 8 bases between. CDR3 length equals 13 residues. The V gene's germline CDR1 is SGHTA and CDR2 FQGNSA.